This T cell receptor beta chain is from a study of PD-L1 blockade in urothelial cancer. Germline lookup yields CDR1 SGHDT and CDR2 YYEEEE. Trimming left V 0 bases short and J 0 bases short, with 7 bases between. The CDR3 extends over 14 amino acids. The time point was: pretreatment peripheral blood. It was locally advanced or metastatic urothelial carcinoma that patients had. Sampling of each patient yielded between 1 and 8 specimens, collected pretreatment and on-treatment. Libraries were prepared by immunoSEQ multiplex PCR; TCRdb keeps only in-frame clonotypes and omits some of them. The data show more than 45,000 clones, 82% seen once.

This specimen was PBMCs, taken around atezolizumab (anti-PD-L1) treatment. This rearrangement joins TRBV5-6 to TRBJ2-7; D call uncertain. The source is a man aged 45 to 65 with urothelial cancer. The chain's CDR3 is CASSLGRSSYEQYV. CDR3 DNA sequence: TGTGCCAGCAGCTTGGGGCGGAGCTCCTACGAGCAGTACGTC.